Given below is one TCR beta chain in context. Its antigen is not identified. The entry originates in a study of PD-L1 blockade in urothelial cancer. At the level of the study: From 2014, patients received atezolizumab, given as 1,200 mg intravenously every 3 weeks. Whole-study findings and limits: Patients with durable benefit had greater blood expansion of tumor-associated TCR clones 3 weeks into treatment.

Each PCR received spiked synthetic TCR analog templates. Some clones are missing from TCRdb's copy, which holds only in-frame ones; the method was immunoSEQ multiplex PCR. The sample records 58,000 or so clones, 81% being singletons. This CDR3 spans 16 amino acids. In germline, CDR1 is MNHEY, CDR2 SMNVEV (reference sequence). Trimming removed 0 bases from V and 3 bases from J, with 14 bases in between. Time point reported: pretreatment peripheral blood. Patients were living with locally advanced or metastatic urothelial carcinoma. The V gene is TRBV27, the J gene TRBJ1-1, with D unresolved. Sequencing was performed on PBMCs, taken around atezolizumab (anti-PD-L1) treatment. This TCR derives from a man between 65 and 85 years old with urothelial cancer. The CDR3 loop is CASSLSTAGMHTEAFF. CDR3 in DNA: TGTGCCAGCAGTTTATCGACGGCAGGAATGCACACTGAAGCTTTCTTT.